Below, 2 T cell receptor beta chains from the same sample are listed, as sequenced in a study of chemoradiotherapy in HPV16-positive cancers. The repertoire was sequenced with immunoSEQ multiplex PCR; TCRdb's copy has only in-frame clones and lacks some. Seen here are 5,500 or so clones, 60% to 85% observed once, and the top ten hold 30% to 40%. The biological material was taken from a patient who underwent chemoradiotherapy. Receptors originate from a human donor with HPV-associated anogenital cancer.

This chain connects TRBV6-1 to TRBJ1-3, with D possibly matching TRBD1 (6 bases). Germline V gene lookup returns CDR1 MNHNS and CDR2 SASEGT. This CDR3 has 15 amino acids. The V gene lost 4 bases and the J gene lost 2 bases, with 12 bases spanning the gap. The CDR3 coding sequence is TGTGCCAGCAGTGCAATGGAGGGGGCTGGAAACACCATATATTTT. This sequence encodes CASSAMEGAGNTIYF.

J is TRBJ2-1 and V is TRBV11-2; 10 bases align to TRBD2. V was clipped by 5 bases and J by 5 bases; unmatched bases: 6. There are 15 residues in the CDR3. Per germline, CDR1 SGHAT and CDR2 FQNNGV. The CDR3 region is CASSGGLAENNEQFF. The CDR3, as DNA: TGTGCCAGCAGCGGTGGACTAGCGGAAAACAATGAGCAGTTCTTC.